This T cell receptor beta chain was sequenced during a study of vaccination and CD4 T cells after COVID-19. CDR1 and CDR2 from the germline V gene are SGHNT and YYREEE (reference sequence). The CDR3 contains 14 residues. V trimming: 0 bases; J trimming: 5 bases; junction bases outside the gene matches: 4. To note about this clonotype: What it binds is not known.

Treatment of the sample: approximately 10-day PBMC culture with coronavirus spike peptide pools or control peptides (ViraFEST assay). Scientists ran DNA taken from cultured CD4+ T cells through the Oncomine TCR Beta short-read assay for sequencing. Via MiXCR, TCRdb re-called the PCR reads, giving one row per CDR3 protein. The sample yields about 15,000 distinct CDR3 sequences, 50% to 55% seen once. The sample was CD4+ T cells from blood, cultured in vitro. The receptor's source is a human donor who had recovered from COVID-19. This chain joins TRBV5-4 and TRBJ2-7; 8 bases agree with TRBD2. CDR3 coding DNA: TGTGCCAGCAGCTTGGATGGCGGGAGGCACGAGCAGTACTTC. Its protein product is CASSLDGGRHEQYF.